These 26 T cell receptor beta chains share one sample of origin, sequenced in a study of blood T cell repertoires in COVID-19. Data came from immunoSEQ multiplex PCR; TCRdb stores just in-frame clones and leaves some out. The data show 160,000 or so clones, roughly 84% seen once. Sequencing used PBMCs or T cells enriched from blood (not recorded which). Every receptor here comes from a human donor with acute COVID-19. The donor label of this sample is uncertain.

The J gene is TRBJ1-2, the V gene TRBV6-5; the match to TRBD1 covers 7 bases. Germline lookup yields CDR1 MNHEY and CDR2 SVGAGI. The CDR3 sequence is 14 residues long. Losses at the gene ends were 6 bases for V and 2 bases for J; bases not matched to a gene: 6. The CDR3 DNA reads as TGTGCCAGCAGCCCACAGGGGAAAAACTATGGCTACACCTTC. Protein product: CASSPQGKNYGYTF.

The chain recombines TRBV24-1 with TRBJ2-1; maybe TRBD2 (5 bases). Germline assignment: CDR1 KGHDR and CDR2 SFDVKD. Trimming took off 3 bases at V and 8 bases at J, with 10 bases between the two ends. The CDR3 is 13 amino acids. The CDR3, as DNA: TGTGCCACCAGTGATGGAGGAGAGGATGAGCAGTTCTTC. This sequence encodes CATSDGGEDEQFF.

V is TRBV27 and J is TRBJ2-5; TRBD2 aligns across 11 bases. The CDR3 is 15 amino acids. From germline, CDR1 is MNHEY and CDR2 SMNVEV (reference sequence). Losses at the gene ends were 3 bases for V and 5 bases for J; bases not matched to a gene: 5. CDR3 loop: CASSFSGGAPETQYF. The DNA for the CDR3 is TGTGCCAGCAGTTTTAGCGGGGGGGCCCCGGAGACCCAGTACTTC.

The V gene is TRBV19, the J gene TRBJ1-2; D unresolved. Trimming stripped 6 bases from V and 5 bases from J, with 7 bases between. The CDR3 runs to 11 residues. The germline CDR1 and CDR2 sequences are LNHDA and SQIVND (reference sequence). In nucleotides, the CDR3 is TGTGCCAGTAGCCGGGATTATGGCTACACCTTC. Translation: CASSRDYGYTF. Full variable domain (rest looked up from reference TRBV19 and TRBJ1-2): DGGITQSPKYLFRKEGQNVTLSCEQNLNHDAMYWYRQDPGQGLRLIYYSQIVNDFQKGDIAEGYSVSREKKESFPLTVTSAQKNPTAFYLCASSRDYGYTFGSGTRLTVV.

This clone was seen only a few times. The chain recombines TRBV2 with TRBJ1-1; tentatively, D is TRBD1 (6 bases). Trimming took 7 bases from V and 4 from J, leaving 10 bases between them. CDR1 is SNHLY and CDR2 is FYNNEI in the germline V gene. The CDR3 covers 12 residues. The CDR3 bases are TGTGCCAGCAAGACACAGGGCACTGAAGCTTTCTTT. This sequence encodes CASKTQGTEAFF.

A note on this clone: This sample also contains other DNA sequences that code for the same CDR3. This chain connects TRBV7-9 to TRBJ2-7; unclear D gene. The CDR3 covers 11 residues. V dropped 5 bases and J dropped 3 bases, with 5 bases sitting between them. From germline, CDR1 is SEHNR and CDR2 FQNEAQ (reference sequence). Here the CDR3 reads CASSLYYEQYF. CDR3 sequence (DNA): TGTGCCAGCAGCCTCTACTACGAGCAGTACTTC.

This chain connects TRBV7-9 to TRBJ1-2, with 7 nucleotides matching TRBD1. CDR1 is SEHNR and CDR2 is FQNEAQ in the germline V gene (reference sequence). J gave up 4 bases and V 5 bases, and 7 bases lay outside the gene matches. The CDR3 loop spans 14 amino acids. CDR3 sequence: CASSLDAGGYGYTF. For the CDR3, the DNA is TGTGCCAGCAGCCTTGACGCAGGGGGCTATGGCTACACCTTC.

The chain combines TRBV19 with TRBJ2-5; D might be TRBD1 (6 bases). V lost 6 bases, J lost 2 bases, and 16 bases lay in between. Per the germline V gene, CDR1 is LNHDA and CDR2 is SQIVND (reference sequence). The CDR3 runs to 15 residues. The CDR3 DNA reads as TGTGCCAGTAGCTTCGGCAGGGGTCTACAAGAGACCCAGTACTTC. As protein: CASSFGRGLQETQYF.

The J gene is TRBJ1-6, the V gene TRBV7-9, with 8 bases that match TRBD1. V was clipped by 5 bases and J by 7 bases; unmatched bases: 7. The germline gives CDR1 SEHNR, CDR2 FQNEAQ (reference sequence). The CDR3 totals 15 residues. The CDR3 region is CASSPLTGENSPLHF. CDR3 nucleotide sequence: TGTGCCAGCAGCCCTCTGACAGGGGAGAATTCACCCCTCCACTTT.

The CDR3 DNA reads TGCAGCGCGCCGGGACAGCATCCCGGCTACACCTTC. It translates to CSAPGQHPGYTF. J is TRBJ1-2 and V is TRBV29-1, with 7 bases matching TRBD1. Germline CDR1 SQVTM, CDR2 ANQGSEA. V was pared by 7 bases and J by 8 bases, with 10 bases of the junction left unmatched. This CDR3 has 12 amino acids.

The genes are TRBV19 and TRBJ1-5, with no clear D. The germline V and J ends were trimmed by 5 bases and 5 bases, with 10 bases remaining between them. CDR1 and CDR2 (germline): LNHDA, SQIVND (reference sequence). CDR3 size: 13 residues. The DNA for the CDR3 is TGTGCCAGTAGTTCATCGGTCGATCAGCCCCAGCATTTT. Protein: CASSSSVDQPQHF. Filled out from reference TRBV19 and TRBJ1-5, the complete variable domain reads DGGITQSPKYLFRKEGQNVTLSCEQNLNHDAMYWYRQDPGQGLRLIYYSQIVNDFQKGDIAEGYSVSREKKESFPLTVTSAQKNPTAFYLCASSSSVDQPQHFGDGTRLSIL.

This clone was picked up one time. The chain recombines TRBV19 with TRBJ2-3, with TRBD2 identical over 7 bases. The ends lost 7 bases at V and 2 bases at J; junction bases unmatched: 6. The CDR3 length is 14 residues. Germline V gene sequence: CDR1 LNHDA, CDR2 SQIVND (reference sequence). In DNA form, the CDR3 reads TGTGCCAGTAAGGAGAGCGGGGCCACAGATACGCAGTATTTT. This codes for CASKESGATDTQYF.

V and J are TRBV10-3 and TRBJ2-7; TRBD2 matches at 15 bases. V trimming: 8 bases; J trimming: 2 bases; junction bases outside the gene matches: 4. Germline V lookup: CDR1 ENHRY, CDR2 SYGVKD. The CDR3 sequence is 15 residues long. The CDR3 DNA reads TGTGCCATCGTGGGACTAGCGGGGGGTACCTACGAGCAGTACTTC. Encoded protein: CAIVGLAGGTYEQYF.

This clone was recorded a few times. Here the CDR3 reads CASSRDRGDTQYF. CDR3 DNA sequence: TGTGCCAGCAGCCGGGACAGGGGAGATACGCAGTATTTT. The V gene is TRBV5-8, the J gene TRBJ2-3; 10 nucleotides match TRBD1. The V gene's germline CDR1 is SGHTS and CDR2 YDEGEE. CDR3 size: 13 residues. V lost 4 bases, J lost 5 bases, and 1 base stayed unmatched.

The CDR3 loop reads CASSHRDREQYF. Written as DNA, the CDR3 is TGTGCCAGCAGCCATAGGGACAGGGAGCAATATTTT. The V call is TRBV9, the J call TRBJ1-3; TRBD1 aligns across 9 bases. Germline V lookup: CDR1 SGDLS, CDR2 YYNGEE. There are 12 residues in the CDR3. The J segment lost 15 bases and the V segment lost 4 bases, leaving 8 bases of the junction unmatched.

This sequence joins TRBV5-8 and TRBJ1-1, with 11 bases lining up with TRBD1. Per the germline V gene, CDR1 is SGHTS and CDR2 is YDEGEE. The trim removed 2 bases at V and 4 bases at J, leaving 10 bases unmatched. This CDR3 comprises 17 residues. This CDR3 is CASSFPGQGAKGTEAFF. The CDR3 coding sequence is TGTGCCAGCAGCTTTCCTGGACAGGGGGCCAAGGGCACTGAAGCTTTCTTT.

The CDR3 reads CASAFPGLGTFEQFF. Here the CDR3 DNA reads TGTGCCAGCGCCTTCCCGGGACTAGGAACCTTTGAGCAGTTCTTC. This chain links TRBV27 with TRBJ2-1, with TRBD2 matching over 8 bases. V dropped 8 bases and J dropped 9; count of bases not matched to a gene: 15. Germline V gene data show CDR1 as MNHEY and CDR2 as SMNVEV (reference sequence). The CDR3 is 15 residues long.

This chain links TRBV30 with TRBJ2-3; the D is unclear. The germline V gene encodes CDR1 GTSNPN and CDR2 SVGIG (reference sequence). CDR3 size: 16 residues. V was cut by 1 base and J by 1 base, with 15 bases left in between. The CDR3 DNA sequence: TGTGCCTGGAGTGGATGGCAGAGGTGGGGCACAGATACGCAGTATTTT. Translated, it gives CAWSGWQRWGTDTQYF.

The chain joins TRBV5-5 to TRBJ2-7; 12 nucleotides agree with TRBD2. This CDR3 is 15 amino acids long. Germline V gene data show CDR1 as SGHKS and CDR2 as YYEKEE (reference sequence). The V segment lost 4 bases and the J segment 5 bases; nucleotides outside the gene matches: 7. The CDR3 spells CASSPRLAGEDEQYF. In DNA form, the CDR3 reads TGTGCCAGCAGCCCCCGACTAGCGGGGGAAGACGAGCAGTACTTC.

The chain couples TRBV6-5 to TRBJ1-6; the D gene is possibly TRBD1 (5 bases). The CDR3 loop spans 15 amino acids. Per the germline V gene, CDR1 is MNHEY and CDR2 is SVGAGI. V was shortened by 2 bases and J by 15 bases, with 20 bases between the two germline ends. CDR3 sequence reads: CASSYTTGHWGVLHF. The CDR3 DNA follows: TGTGCCAGCAGTTACACAACAGGCCACTGGGGGGTCCTCCACTTT.

The chain couples TRBV18 to TRBJ2-5; 7 bases are shared with TRBD1. The CDR3 consists of 14 residues. Germline CDR1 and CDR2: KGHSH and LQKENI. The J segment lost 4 bases and the V segment lost 1 base, leaving 3 bases of the junction unmatched. CDR3 region: CASSPQGAPETQYF. CDR3 in DNA: TGTGCCAGCTCACCACAGGGGGCCCCAGAGACCCAGTACTTC.

The chain uses TRBV4-2 and TRBJ2-1; TRBD2 aligns across 10 bases. Trimming took 4 bases from V and 5 from J; bases not matched to a gene: 5. This CDR3 has 15 residues. Germline V gene lookup returns CDR1 LGHNA and CDR2 YNFKEQ. The CDR3 loop is CASSPVAGGNNEQFF. CDR3 DNA sequence: TGTGCCAGCAGCCCCGTAGCGGGGGGAAACAATGAGCAGTTCTTC.

This clone was seen once. The chain recombines TRBV2 with TRBJ1-1; 7 bases are a match to TRBD1. V gave up 11 bases and J gave up 0 bases; unmatched junction bases: 12. CDR1 and CDR2 from the germline V gene are SNHLY and FYNNEI. The CDR3 spans 15 residues. This chain's CDR3 is CAFRGQGEMNTEAFF. The CDR3 DNA reads as TGTGCCTTTAGGGGTCAGGGGGAAATGAACACTGAAGCTTTCTTT.

This chain links TRBV9 with TRBJ2-5; 9 bases map to TRBD2. Germline loops: CDR1 SGDLS, CDR2 YYNGEE. The CDR3 length is 15 residues. V was clipped by 0 bases and J by 2 bases; unmatched bases: 2. CDR3 DNA: TGTGCCAGCAGCGTAGAACTAGCGGGTCAAGAGACCCAGTACTTC. The encoded protein is CASSVELAGQETQYF.

V is TRBV5-6 and J is TRBJ2-1, with 7 bases that match TRBD1. Trimming at V came to 2 bases and at J to 3 bases, leaving 5 bases not matched to a gene. The germline CDR1 and CDR2 sequences are SGHDT and YYEEEE. CDR3 length: 15 residues. This chain's CDR3 is CASSFPQGLYNEQFF. The CDR3 DNA is TGTGCCAGCAGCTTCCCACAGGGGCTCTACAATGAGCAGTTCTTC.

The chain recombines TRBV10-3 with TRBJ2-7; 9 bases map to TRBD1. Germline CDR1 is ENHRY and CDR2 is SYGVKD. J was trimmed by 4 bases and V by 6 bases; bases with no gene match: 7. The CDR3 sequence is 14 residues long. This CDR3 is CAIRPDRGRYEQYF. The CDR3 DNA reads as TGTGCCATCAGGCCGGACAGGGGAAGGTACGAGCAGTACTTC.